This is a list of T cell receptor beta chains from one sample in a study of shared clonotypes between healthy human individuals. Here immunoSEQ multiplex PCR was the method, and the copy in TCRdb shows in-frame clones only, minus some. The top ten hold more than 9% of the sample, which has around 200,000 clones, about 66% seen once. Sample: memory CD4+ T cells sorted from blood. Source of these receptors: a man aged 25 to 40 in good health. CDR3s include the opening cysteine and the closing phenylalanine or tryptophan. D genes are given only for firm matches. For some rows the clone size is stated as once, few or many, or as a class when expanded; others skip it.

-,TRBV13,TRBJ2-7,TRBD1,TGTGCCAGCAGCTGGGACAGGTTACTCTACGAGCAGTACTTC,CASSWDRLLYEQYF
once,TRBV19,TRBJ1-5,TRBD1,TGTGCCAGTAGTACACAGGGGAATCAGCCCCAGCATTTT,CASSTQGNQPQHF
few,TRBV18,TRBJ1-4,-,TGTGCCAGCTCACCGGGGGTCGGAAAACTGTTTTTT,CASSPGVGKLFF
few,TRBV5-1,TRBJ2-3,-,TGCGCCAGCAGCTACGCCGGGGACACAGATACGCAGTATTTT,CASSYAGDTDTQYF
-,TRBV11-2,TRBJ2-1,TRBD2,TGTGCCAGCAGCTTAGCGGCGGGAGGAACGCCGGGGGGGTTCTTC,CASSLAAGGTPGGFF
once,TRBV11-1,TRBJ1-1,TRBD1,TGTGCCAGCAGCAGCGGGACAGGGGGCACGAACACTGAAGCTTTCTTT,CASSSGTGGTNTEAFF
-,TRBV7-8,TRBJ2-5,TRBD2,TGTGCCAGCAGCCCCTGGACTAGCGGGGACCAAGAGACCCAGTACTTC,CASSPWTSGDQETQYF
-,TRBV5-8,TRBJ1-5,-,TGTGCCAGCAGCTACGACCGGGGATATAGCAATCAGCCCCAGCATTTT,CASSYDRGYSNQPQHF
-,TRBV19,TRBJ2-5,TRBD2,TGTGCCAGTAGTATACCGGGCGGGAGGGCCGAGACCCAGTACTTC,CASSIPGGRAETQYF
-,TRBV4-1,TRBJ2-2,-,TGCGCCAGCAGCCCTTCTCCACTAAGCAAAGCAAACACCGGGGAGCTGTTTTTT,CASSPSPLSKANTGELFF
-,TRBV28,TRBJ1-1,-,TGTGCCAGTTTCTCGGGGGTCGGAGCTTTCTTT,CASFSGVGAFF
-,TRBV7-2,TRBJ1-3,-,TGTGCCAGCAGCTTAGCCGGGACAACTGGAAACACCATATATTTT,CASSLAGTTGNTIYF
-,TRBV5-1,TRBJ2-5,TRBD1,TGCGCCAGCACCCCCGGGACAGGGGGATATCAAGAGACCCAGTACTTC,CASTPGTGGYQETQYF
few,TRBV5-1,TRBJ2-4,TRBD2,TGCGCCAGCAGCCCGGAACTAGCGGGAGTTACCGGCATAGCCAAAAACATTCAGTACTTC,CASSPELAGVTGIAKNIQYF
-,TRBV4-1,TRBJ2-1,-,TGCGCCAGCAGCCAAGTGGGCCTCAATGAGCAGTTCTTC,CASSQVGLNEQFF
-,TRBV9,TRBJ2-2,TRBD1,TGTGCCAGCAGCGTAGTGAAGACAGGGACCGGGGAGCTGTTTTTT,CASSVVKTGTGELFF
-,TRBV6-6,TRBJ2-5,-,TGTGCCAGCAGGCGGACAGAGGGAGAGACCCAGTACTTC,CASRRTEGETQYF
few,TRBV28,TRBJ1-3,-,TGTGCCAGCAGTTTAGCAGGCAGCTCTGGAAACACCATATATTTT,CASSLAGSSGNTIYF